This T cell receptor beta chain appears in the sequencing data of a study of blood T cell repertoires in COVID-19 (dated by TCRdb to 2020 to 2021). Regarding the study in general: Samples from collaborators originated in the United States, Italy and Spain and spanned both the acute and convalescent phases of COVID-19. The prospective study material was composed of cDNA or gDNA derived from T cells, B-cell-depleted T cells, or PBMCs. The dataset comprised deeply sampled blood TCRbeta repertoires from subjects exposed to, actively infected with, or recovered from COVID-19. The repertoires were released in a freely available public database intended as a resource for research on the immune response to SARS-CoV-2. The samples were drawn from two sources: the first 160 participants of the ongoing ImmuneRACE study, and about 1,300 subjects contributed by 6 global collaborators. Nearly every sample came with metadata listing a de-identified subject ID, COVID-19 status, age in years and sex. Where available, HLA class I and class II types were obtained from metadata supplied by the sample provider rather than from assay-based typing.

From the cysteine up to the phenylalanine, the CDR3 has a length of 14 residues. Only the CDR3 part of the read is kept: 42 bases, read in frame from the first base. Via the germline V gene, CDR1 is SGHRS and CDR2 YFSETQ. V loses 4 bases at its end and J loses 6 bases; junction bases beyond the gene matches: 7. This clone has just a few counts. The target of this receptor is not known. No base quality values were provided; no much bigger clone lies one nucleotide off. Findings and caveats that apply to the study as a whole: Clinical and demographic metadata were provided uncurated, with the amount varying by source and participant.

The immunoSEQ Assay, a bias-controlled multiplex PCR, was used to amplify TCRbeta CDR3 regions from genomic DNA. In the paper's pipeline: Within the assay, amplification of reference gene primers was used to estimate how many nucleated cells each sample contained. Sequence reads were collapsed and filtered to measure the absolute abundance of every unique TCRbeta CDR3 rearrangement. For each sample, productive Simpson clonality was calculated as the square root of Simpson's diversity index across productive rearrangements. Entries here come from immuneACCESS through TCRdb and include only in-frame sequences with V and J called. Some clones fail to appear in such tables; in the studies checked, an unresolved V gene covers under half of the shortfall, and the cause of the remainder is unknown. V, J and clone size were drawn from that table, and D and trimming were deduced from the DNA. This sample lists nearly 45,000 clones; 70% to 90% were detected once. The ten top clones hold around 31% of the sample.

Each collaborating institution followed its own protocols to collect whole blood in K2EDTA tubes. For TCRbeta analysis, collaborators shipped samples as frozen whole blood, isolated PBMCs, or DNA extracted from either of those sample types. This receptor chain uses TRBV5-1 and TRBJ2-1; a stretch of 7 junction bases matches TRBD2. Sequences were obtained from peripheral blood. This receptor was taken from a woman aged 80 or older with acute or convalescent COVID-19. DNA sequence: TGCGCCAGCAGCCTTCGGACTAGTCGCAATGAGCAGTTCTTC. This gives the protein CASSLRTSRNEQFF.